Each of the 20 T cell receptor beta chains below was sequenced from the same sample in a study of CD8 T cells in Susac syndrome. After extraction with the RNeasy kit, about 0.45 to 1 ug of the RNA was reverse transcribed using random hexamers. Each CDR3 protein gets one entry after TCRdb re-called the immunoSEQ multiplex PCR reads with MiXCR. Found here are roughly 150,000 distinct CDR3 sequences, around 94% of them singletons; the top ten hold about 0.09%. Sequences were obtained from CD4+ T cells from PBMCs. The origin of the receptors is a human donor with multiple sclerosis.

This sequence joins TRBV18 and TRBJ2-2; D not resolved. Looked up from germline, CDR1 is KGHSH and CDR2 is LQKENI. This CDR3 is built from 13 residues. Deletions cut 5 bases from V and 3 bases from J, with 7 bases between. CDR3 region: CASSSLDTGELFF. As DNA, the CDR3 is TGTGCCAGCTCATCCCTCGACACCGGGGAGCTGTTTTTT.

This chain uses TRBV5-1 with TRBJ2-7, with 12 bases matching TRBD2. Germline values: CDR1 SGHRS, CDR2 YFSETQ. The CDR3 consists of 16 residues. V was pared by 3 bases and J by 1 base, with 5 bases of the junction left unmatched. This CDR3 is CASSWGTSGYSYEQYF. CDR3 bases: TGCGCCAGCAGCTGGGGGACTAGCGGGTATTCCTACGAGCAGTACTTC. The full variable domain, in which reference TRBV5-1 and TRBJ2-7 provide the parts outside the CDR3, is KAGVTQTPRYLIKTRGQQVTLSCSPISGHRSVSWYQQTPGQGLQFLFEYFSETQRNKGNFPGRFSGRQFSNSRSEMNVSTLELGDSALYLCASSWGTSGYSYEQYFGPGTRLTVT.

This sequence joins TRBV29-1 and TRBJ2-1, with 9 positions matching TRBD2. Per germline, CDR1 SQVTM and CDR2 ANQGSEA. The CDR3 runs 14 residues. After removal of 3 bases from V and 9 bases from J, the junction contained 9 bases not matched to a gene. CDR3 nucleotides: TGCAGCGTTGATAGCGGGAGCCCCTTGCTTGAGCAGTTCTTC. Encoded protein: CSVDSGSPLLEQFF.

The sample holds one count of this clonotype. The CDR3 sequence is CSARFTSGRRNEQYF. The CDR3 DNA is TGCAGTGCTAGATTCACTAGCGGGAGGAGGAACGAGCAGTACTTC. The chain joins TRBV20-1 to TRBJ2-7; 12 bases are shared with TRBD2. This CDR3 comprises 15 residues. V lost 2 bases, J lost 5 bases, and 7 bases stayed unmatched. The V gene's germline CDR1 is DFQATT and CDR2 SNEGSKA (reference sequence).

This chain uses TRBV3-1 with TRBJ1-1; unclear D gene. This CDR3 comprises 12 residues. Germline V lookup: CDR1 LGHDT, CDR2 YNNKEL (reference sequence). The V and J ends lost 5 bases and 5 bases respectively, with 9 bases between them. The CDR3 region has the DNA TGTGCCAGCAGCTACGGACGGACTGAAGCTTTCTTT. Translation: CASSYGRTEAFF.

The chain is built from TRBV6-5 and TRBJ2-7; D may be TRBD1 (6 bases). V shed 6 bases and J shed 2 bases, with 14 bases lying between them. CDR1 and CDR2 from the germline V gene are MNHEY and SVGAGI. The length of the CDR3 is 14 residues. CDR3 DNA sequence: TGTGCCAGCAGCAGAAATGACAGGACCTACGAGCAGTACTTC. Translation gives CASSRNDRTYEQYF.

The chain employs TRBV7-2 and TRBJ2-5, with 9 bases matching TRBD1. Per the germline V gene, CDR1 is SGHTA and CDR2 is FQGNSA. Trimming took 5 bases from V and 9 from J; bases not matched to a gene: 7. The CDR3 runs 13 residues. CDR3 sequence: CASSPGQGRSQYF. The CDR3 DNA reads TGTGCCAGCAGCCCTGGACAGGGGAGGTCCCAGTACTTC. Full variable domain (rest looked up from reference TRBV7-2 and TRBJ2-5): GAGVSQSPSNKVTEKGKDVELRCDPISGHTALYWYRQSLGQGLEFLIYFQGNSAPDKSGLPSDRFSAERTGGSVSTLTIQRTQQEDSAVYLCASSPGQGRSQYFGPGTRLLVL.

This sequence joins TRBV4-1 and TRBJ2-7; D is perhaps TRBD1 (6 bases). The CDR3 is made up of 15 amino acids. Trimming removed 3 bases at V and 0 bases at J, with 12 bases between. Germline V gene data show CDR1 as MGHRA and CDR2 as YSYEKL. CDR3 amino acids: CASSQRGLISYEQYF. In DNA, the CDR3 is TGCGCCAGCAGCCAGAGGGGGTTGATCTCCTACGAGCAGTACTTC.

The V and J genes are TRBV6-5 and TRBJ1-3; 8 positions match TRBD1. The V gene end was trimmed by 6 bases and the J gene end by 3 bases; junction bases not matched to a gene: 7. Germline-derived CDR1 and CDR2 are MNHEY and SVGAGI. The CDR3 sequence is 15 residues long. CDR3 loop: CASRASGGVGNTIYF. The CDR3, as DNA: TGTGCCAGCAGGGCCTCAGGGGGCGTTGGAAACACCATATATTTT.

CDR3 sequence: CSVESNGKDTIYF. The CDR3 coding sequence is TGCAGCGTTGAAAGTAACGGAAAAGACACCATATATTTT. The chain is built from TRBV29-1 and TRBJ1-3; the D is unclear. CDR1 and CDR2 from the germline V gene are SQVTM and ANQGSEA. V shed 2 bases and J shed 8 bases, with 13 bases lying between them. This CDR3 region has 13 residues.

The chain links TRBV29-1 to TRBJ2-1, with 8 bases aligning to TRBD2. J gave up 6 bases and V 7 bases, and 8 bases lay outside the gene matches. CDR3 length: 13 amino acids. Per germline, CDR1 SQVTM and CDR2 ANQGSEA. CDR3: CSASSGYGNEQFF. Here the CDR3 DNA reads TGCAGCGCCTCTAGCGGGTACGGCAATGAGCAGTTCTTC.

The rearrangement links TRBV5-1 to TRBJ1-5; D gene ambiguous. Germline loops: CDR1 SGHRS, CDR2 YFSETQ. The germline V and J ends were trimmed by 5 bases and 8 bases, with 14 bases remaining between them. The CDR3 totals 13 residues. The CDR3 DNA reads TGCGCCAGCAGACCAGACCTGATTGAGCCCCAGCATTTT. Its translation is CASRPDLIEPQHF.

The genes are TRBV27 and TRBJ2-1; a weak D match, TRBD1 (5 bases). The tail of the sequence fits TRBJ2-7 better, so the J call may be wrong. The CDR3 totals 15 residues. Germline V gives CDR1 MNHEY, CDR2 SMNVEV (reference sequence). The CDR3 loop reads CASKTLGQGSHEQYF. For the CDR3, the DNA is TGTGCCAGCAAGACCTTGGGGCAGGGATCCCACGAGCAGTACTTC.

The chain employs TRBV19 and TRBJ2-7; 7 positions agree with TRBD2. J gave up 2 bases and V 7 bases, and 11 bases lay outside the gene matches. This CDR3 comprises 15 residues. From germline, CDR1 is LNHDA and CDR2 SQIVND (reference sequence). This CDR3 is CASKRSSGAAYEQYF. The CDR3 DNA reads TGTGCCAGTAAAAGGTCAAGCGGGGCTGCCTACGAGCAGTACTTC.

V and J are TRBV19 and TRBJ1-2; no definite D call. Germline CDR1 and CDR2: LNHDA and SQIVND (reference sequence). This CDR3 contains 14 residues. V dropped 4 bases and J dropped 0 bases, with 9 bases sitting between them. CDR3 in DNA: TGTGCCAGTAGTAGACGTACCGCTAACTATGGCTACACCTTC. Encoded protein: CASSRRTANYGYTF.

CDR3 amino acids: CSAHGTVATEAFF. CDR3 in DNA: TGCAGTGCTCATGGGACAGTTGCCACTGAAGCTTTCTTT. The chain combines TRBV20-1 with TRBJ1-1; 7 bases fit TRBD1. The CDR3 extends over 13 amino acids. CDR1 is DFQATT and CDR2 is SNEGSKA in the germline V gene (reference sequence). Trimming took 5 bases from V and 4 from J; bases not matched to a gene: 7.

The chain combines TRBV4-1 with TRBJ1-5; the D is unclear. CDR1 MGHRA and CDR2 YSYEKL come from the germline V gene. The V end lost 4 bases, the J end lost 2 bases, and 12 bases lay between the germline ends. This CDR3 spans 15 amino acids. The CDR3 sequence: CASSRSWEGNQPQHF. The CDR3 DNA reads as TGCGCCAGCAGCCGATCCTGGGAAGGCAATCAGCCCCAGCATTTT.

The rearrangement links TRBV29-1 to TRBJ1-2; TRBD1 might be the D (5 bases). Trimming cost V 4 bases and J 3 bases, with 12 bases left between them. Germline V gives CDR1 SQVTM, CDR2 ANQGSEA. This CDR3 spans 13 amino acids. The CDR3 sequence: CSVAIQVDYGYTF. The CDR3 bases are TGCAGCGTTGCCATACAGGTCGACTATGGCTACACCTTC.

The chain employs TRBV7-9 and TRBJ1-5; 11 bases are shared with TRBD1. The V segment lost 5 bases and the J segment 7 bases; nucleotides outside the gene matches: 7. The CDR3 consists of 15 residues. Germline V lookup: CDR1 SEHNR, CDR2 FQNEAQ (reference sequence). The CDR3 coding sequence is TGTGCCAGCAGCCCTAGGACAGGGGGCGAACAGCCCCAGCATTTT. This codes for CASSPRTGGEQPQHF.

The V gene is TRBV5-8, the J gene TRBJ2-1; D is ambiguous. The CDR3 loop spans 14 amino acids. Germline loops: CDR1 SGHTS, CDR2 YDEGEE. V was cut by 1 base and J by 3 bases, with 8 bases left in between. The CDR3 protein is CASSLRSDYNEQFF. The CDR3 DNA sequence: TGTGCCAGCAGCTTGAGGAGCGACTACAATGAGCAGTTCTTC.